This T cell receptor (beta chain) was observed in a study of CD8 T cells in Susac syndrome. RNA in amounts of roughly 0.5 to 1 ug was reverse transcribed with random hexamers. An immunoSEQ multiplex PCR generated amplified TCR beta CDR3 products spanning 54 Vbeta and 13 Jbeta. TCRdb redid the calling of the immunoSEQ multiplex PCR reads with MiXCR, one entry per CDR3 protein. The sample has about 90,000 distinct CDR3 sequences; over 85% are singletons. Sequencing of TCR beta covered CD8+ and CD4+ T cells obtained from blood. The controls were healthy donors who were matched for age and sex. While CD8+ and CD4+ T cells were isolated negatively, TEMRA cells were enriched by FACS. The CDR3 contains 15 residues. V was shortened by 3 bases and J by 2 bases, with 17 bases between the two germline ends. CDR1 is SQVTM and CDR2 is ANQGSEA in the germline V gene.

The J gene is TRBJ2-7, the V gene TRBV29-1; maybe TRBD1 (8 bases). Sequenced: CD8+ T cells from PBMCs. This clonotype originated in a human donor in good health. The CDR3 loop is CSVEELQGGTYEQYF. CDR3 DNA sequence: TGCAGCGTTGAGGAGTTACAGGGGGGGACCTACGAGCAGTACTTC.